This TCR beta chain was observed in a study of chemoradiotherapy in HPV16-positive cancers. Study details: Functional T-cell assays on a couple of HPV16-positive patients' cells defined candidate HPV-specific clones and common TCR motifs.

Clones were read by immunoSEQ multiplex PCR, and TCRdb kept only the in-frame ones, dropping some. The sample yields thousands of clones, approximately 81% seen once. CDR1 is SGHRS, CDR2 YFSETQ, per germline. With 6 bases clipped from V and 6 bases from J, the junction kept 1 base outside the gene matches. This CDR3 region has 13 residues. To note about this clone: The antigen remains unidentified.

Repertoires were sampled repeatedly during chemoradiotherapy. Regarding the study as a whole: Candidate HPV-specific clones and E7-related TCR motifs grew in tumor during treatment.

The origin of this receptor is a human donor with HPV-associated anogenital cancer. The V gene is TRBV5-1, the J gene TRBJ2-2, with TRBD2 identical over 11 bases. The material was obtained from a patient who underwent chemoradiotherapy. The CDR3 region has the DNA TGCGCCAGCACTAGCGGGGGGTCCGGGGAGCTGTTTTTT. As protein: CASTSGGSGELFF.